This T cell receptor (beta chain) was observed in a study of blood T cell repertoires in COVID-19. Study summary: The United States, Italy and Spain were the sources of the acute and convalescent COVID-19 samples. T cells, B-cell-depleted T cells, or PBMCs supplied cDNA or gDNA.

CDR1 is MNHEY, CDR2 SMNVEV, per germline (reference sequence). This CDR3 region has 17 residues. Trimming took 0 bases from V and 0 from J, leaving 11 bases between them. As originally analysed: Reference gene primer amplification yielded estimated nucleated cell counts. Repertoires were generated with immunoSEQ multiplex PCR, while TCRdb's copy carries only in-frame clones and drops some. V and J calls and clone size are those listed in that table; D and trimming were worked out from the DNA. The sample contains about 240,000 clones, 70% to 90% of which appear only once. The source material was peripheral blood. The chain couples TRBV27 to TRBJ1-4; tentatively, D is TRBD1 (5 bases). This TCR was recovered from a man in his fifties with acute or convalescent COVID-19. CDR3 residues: CASSLSAGLATNEKLFF. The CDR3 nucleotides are TGTGCCAGCAGTTTATCGGCAGGGTTGGCAACTAATGAAAAACTGTTTTTT. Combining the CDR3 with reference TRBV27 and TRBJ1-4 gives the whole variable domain EAQVTQNPRYLITVTGKKLTVTCSQNMNHEYMSWYRQDPGLGLRQIYYSMNVEVTDKGDVPEGYKVSRKEKRNFPLILESPSPNQTSLYFCASSLSAGLATNEKLFFGSGTQLSVL.